This T cell receptor (beta chain) was retrieved from a study of blood T cell repertoires in COVID-19. The wider study: Material from acute and convalescent COVID-19 was sourced from the United States, Italy and Spain. PBMCs, B-cell-depleted T cells, or T cells were the source of the cDNA or gDNA that made up the material.

CDR1 MGHRA and CDR2 YSYEKL come from the germline V gene. V lost 4 bases and J lost 5; bases outside the gene matches: 10. The CDR3 length is 15 residues. Seattle's cohort entered during active infection and was followed longitudinally. Authors' analysis steps: Amplified reference gene primers provided the basis for estimating nucleated cell counts. The assay was immunoSEQ multiplex PCR, and TCRdb's table has in-frame clones only and misses some. The DNA gave D and trimming, while V, J and clone size come from that table. The sample has under 45,000 clones, 81% seen once. This receptor was obtained from a man in his sixties or seventies with COVID-19, enrolled during active disease. Specimen: peripheral blood. The gene calls are TRBV4-1 and TRBJ1-2; the match to TRBD1 covers 7 bases. The CDR3 here is CASSPYTGVGYGYTF. CDR3 DNA: TGCGCCAGCAGCCCCTATACAGGGGTGGGGTATGGCTACACCTTC.